Listed below are T cell receptor beta chains from one sample, sequenced in a study of T cell responses to AZD1222 COVID-19 vaccine. Assay used: immunoSEQ multiplex PCR; TCRdb lists only in-frame clones, some missing. Altogether 90,000 to 140,000 clones are present, approximately 90% being singletons, with the ten largest covering roughly 9.2%. This specimen consisted of peripheral blood, obtained on day 0 of AZD1222 vaccination. All receptors derive from an adult in good health. Each CDR3 is given with its conserved first and last residue. Each record gives: clone size, J gene, V gene, D gene, CDR3 protein, CDR3 DNA. The D gene is left open where the match is weak. Some rows mark clone size as missing; the rest say once, few, many or name a class of expanded clone.

>-|TRBJ1-6|TRBV18|-
CASSRQDSPLHF
TGTGCCAGCTCGCGACAGGATTCACCCCTCCACTTT
>-|TRBJ1-2|TRBV28|-
CASSPQQLSGYTF
TGTGCCAGCAGCCCACAGCAACTATCTGGCTACACCTTC
>-|TRBJ1-5|TRBV5-1|-
CASSLDGSNQPQHF
TGCGCCAGCAGCTTGGACGGTAGCAATCAGCCCCAGCATTTT
>-|TRBJ2-3|TRBV29-1|TRBD2
CSVDSLAAGEGTDTQYF
TGCAGCGTTGACTCCCTTGCGGCGGGAGAGGGCACAGATACGCAGTATTTT
>-|TRBJ2-7|TRBV9|TRBD1
CASSVEGAALWNEQYF
TGTGCCAGCAGCGTAGAGGGGGCAGCCCTTTGGAACGAGCAGTACTTC
>-|TRBJ2-7|TRBV7-9|-
CASSSGTPASYEQYF
TGTGCCAGCAGCTCCGGGACCCCAGCCTCCTACGAGCAGTACTTC
>-|TRBJ1-5|TRBV19|-
CASRRVGGQPQHF
TGTGCCAGTAGGAGGGTGGGCGGCCAGCCCCAGCATTTT
>-|TRBJ2-4|TRBV27|TRBD2
CASRPIAGGPKNIQYF
TGTGCCAGCAGACCGATAGCGGGAGGGCCAAAAAACATTCAGTACTTC
>once|TRBJ2-1|TRBV10-1|TRBD2
CASSEVGRGVDEQFF
TGCGCCAGCAGTGAGGTCGGGAGGGGGGTGGATGAGCAGTTCTTC
>-|TRBJ1-1|TRBV28|-
CASSLGGRDTEAFF
TGTGCCAGCAGTTTAGGAGGGAGGGACACTGAAGCTTTCTTT
>-|TRBJ2-1|TRBV27|TRBD2
CASSSLLAGGGNEQFF
TGTGCCAGCAGTTCCCTACTAGCGGGAGGGGGCAATGAGCAGTTCTTC
>many|TRBJ2-1|TRBV2|-
CAGRLFSGEQFF
TGTGCCGGTAGACTATTTTCCGGCGAGCAGTTCTTC
>-|TRBJ2-5|TRBV28|TRBD2
CASSLAGGPRETQYF
TGTGCCAGCAGTTTAGCGGGAGGGCCGCGGGAGACCCAGTACTTC
>-|TRBJ2-1|TRBV20-1|-
CSASSAIPIRGSSYNEQFF
TGCAGTGCTAGTTCGGCCATCCCCATTAGGGGGAGCTCCTACAATGAGCAGTTCTTC
>-|TRBJ2-7|TRBV3-1/TRBV3-2|-
CASSQPPYEQYF
TGTGCCAGCAGCCAACCTCCTTACGAGCAGTACTTC
>once|TRBJ1-1|TRBV28|-
CASSPRSGVEAFF
TGTGCCAGCAGCCCCCGATCGGGAGTTGAAGCTTTCTTT
>-|TRBJ2-1|TRBV7-9|TRBD1
CASSGTGAPYNEQFF
TGTGCCAGCAGCGGGACAGGGGCCCCCTACAATGAGCAGTTCTTC
>-|TRBJ1-2|TRBV30|-
CACTLGEYAYGYTF
TGTGCCTGTACCCTAGGGGAATACGCCTATGGCTACACCTTC
>-|TRBJ1-5|TRBV4-1|-
CASSPRGNQPQHF
TGCGCCAGCAGCCCACGCGGGAATCAGCCCCAGCATTTT
>-|TRBJ2-5|TRBV6-5|-
CASRSGRTKETQYF
TGTGCCAGCAGGTCGGGGCGAACGAAAGAGACCCAGTACTTC
>-|TRBJ1-1|TRBV7-9|TRBD1
CASSPAGTVNTEAFF
TGTGCCAGCAGCCCCGCCGGGACAGTAAACACTGAAGCTTTCTTT
>-|TRBJ1-2|TRBV18|-
CASSPSQGRLSNYGYTF
TGTGCCAGCTCACCATCGCAGGGCCGACTTTCCAACTATGGCTACACCTTC
>-|TRBJ2-3|TRBV28|TRBD1
CASSLGGQGADTQYF
TGTGCCAGCAGTTTAGGGGGACAGGGCGCAGATACGCAGTATTTT
>-|TRBJ2-1|TRBV5-1|-
CASSPQGLPGLNEQFF
TGCGCCAGCAGCCCCCAGGGACTTCCTGGGCTTAATGAGCAGTTCTTC
>-|TRBJ2-5|TRBV5-1|-
CASSLGSVAQETQYF
TGCGCCAGCAGCTTGGGGTCGGTAGCCCAAGAGACCCAGTACTTC